This passage covers 32 T cell receptor beta chains from one sample sequenced in a study of graft-versus-host responses after intestinal transplantation (dated by TCRdb to about 2021). Libraries were made using the immunoSEQ multiplex PCR assay. As stored in TCRdb, this immuneACCESS dataset retains in-frame rearrangements with V and J assigned. A fraction of the clones does not appear; measured against another copy, unresolved V genes explain less than half of the discrepancy, and the remainder lacks a known reason. The sample table contains fewer than 95,000 clones; only one count was recorded for about 93% of them. Of the sample, approximately 2% falls within the top ten clones. Antigens for these TCRs are unknown. The time point tag for this specimen amounts to: cells obtained before transplantation from donor or recipient. Here the sequenced sample was unstimulated CD8+ T cells sorted from spleen or lymph node cells, taken before intestinal transplant. These receptors all come from a human donor who received an intestinal transplant.

This clone was recorded a few times. The rearrangement links TRBV2 to TRBJ1-4; no clear D. Germline V gene data show CDR1 as SNHLY and CDR2 as FYNNEI. CDR3 length equals 15 residues. V lost 8 bases and J 8 bases, leaving 21 bases between the germline ends. CDR3 in amino acids: CASRGMEPRREKLFF. The CDR3 DNA reads as TGTGCCAGCCGAGGTATGGAGCCGCGGAGGGAAAAACTGTTTTTT.

The gene calls are TRBV4-3 and TRBJ1-5, with D possibly matching TRBD1 (5 bases). The germline V gene has CDR1 LGHNA and CDR2 YSLEER. V lost 0 bases and J lost 1, with 7 bases in between. CDR3 size: 15 residues. The CDR3 coding sequence is TGCGCCAGCAGCCAAGATTCAGGGAGCAATCAGCCCCAGCATTTT. This encodes CASSQDSGSNQPQHF.

The rearrangement joins TRBV19 to TRBJ2-7; D unresolved. The germline V and J ends were trimmed by 4 bases and 2 bases, with 9 bases remaining between them. The CDR3 has 13 residues. Germline-derived CDR1 and CDR2 are LNHDA and SQIVND (reference sequence). The CDR3 loop is CASSTGLPYEQYF. The CDR3 DNA reads TGTGCCAGTAGTACGGGTCTCCCCTACGAGCAGTACTTC.

This clone occurred once. The chain has TRBV29-1 and TRBJ1-6, with unresolved D. The CDR3 is made up of 13 amino acids. V shed 2 bases and J shed 6 bases, with 8 bases lying between them. Germline-derived CDR1 and CDR2 are SQVTM and ANQGSEA. The CDR3 sequence: CSVEWESNSPLHF. The CDR3 bases are TGCAGCGTTGAATGGGAGAGTAATTCACCCCTCCACTTT.

The rearrangement links TRBV14 to TRBJ2-2, with D maybe TRBD1 (6 bases). Germline V gene sequence: CDR1 SGHDN, CDR2 FVKESK. The CDR3 sequence is 14 residues long. V was trimmed by 7 bases and J by 1 base, leaving 10 bases between them. CDR3 sequence reads: CASMDSRNTGELFF. The CDR3 DNA is TGTGCCAGCATGGACAGTAGGAACACCGGGGAGCTGTTTTTT.

The chain recombines TRBV4-1 with TRBJ1-6, with D perhaps TRBD1 (5 bases). The germline V and J ends were trimmed by 1 base and 3 bases, with 7 bases remaining between them. CDR1 MGHRA and CDR2 YSYEKL come from the germline V gene. The CDR3 runs 15 residues. CDR3 in amino acids: CASSQGQFYNSPLHF. The CDR3 DNA reads TGCGCCAGCAGCCAAGGACAGTTCTATAATTCACCCCTCCACTTT.

The chain joins TRBV15 to TRBJ1-4, with TRBD1 matching over 10 bases. The CDR3 consists of 17 residues. V was pared by 5 bases and J by 7 bases, with 13 bases of the junction left unmatched. Per germline, CDR1 LNHNV and CDR2 YYDKDF (reference sequence). CDR3 residues: CATSGKRWDRGPEKLFF. CDR3 in DNA: TGTGCCACCAGCGGCAAACGCTGGGACAGGGGCCCTGAAAAACTGTTTTTT.

The chain employs TRBV4-3 and TRBJ2-7; TRBD1 aligns across 8 bases. V lost 4 bases and J lost 6; bases outside the gene matches: 8. This CDR3 has 14 amino acids. CDR1 is LGHNA and CDR2 is YSLEER in the germline V gene. CDR3 sequence (DNA): TGCGCCAGCAGCCCTGACAGGGGTGGGAGCGAGCAGTACTTC. Protein product: CASSPDRGGSEQYF.

This clone was counted a few times. The V call is TRBV19, the J call TRBJ2-1; 16 nucleotides align to TRBD2. There are 18 residues in the CDR3. V shed 3 bases, J shed 8 bases, and the junction held 10 bases outside the gene matches. CDR1 is LNHDA and CDR2 is SQIVND in the germline V gene (reference sequence). The CDR3 region is CASSMGLAGGPVGDEQFF. The CDR3 region has the DNA TGTGCCAGTAGTATGGGACTAGCGGGGGGGCCTGTTGGAGATGAGCAGTTCTTC.

The rearrangement links TRBV7-9 to TRBJ2-7, with D hard to call. Per the germline V gene, CDR1 is SEHNR and CDR2 is FQNEAQ (reference sequence). Trimming shortened V by 2 bases and J by 1 base, and 6 bases separated the two germline ends. This CDR3 region has 13 residues. The CDR3 spells CASSLSSSYEQYF. DNA for the CDR3: TGTGCCAGCAGCTTATCCAGTTCCTACGAGCAGTACTTC. Using reference TRBV7-9 and TRBJ2-7 for the parts outside the CDR3, the full variable domain is DTGVSQNPRHKITKRGQNVTFRCDPISEHNRLYWYRQTLGQGPEFLTYFQNEAQLEKSRLLSDRFSAERPKGSFSTLEIQRTEQGDSAMYLCASSLSSSYEQYFGPGTRLTVT.

The chain recombines TRBV14 with TRBJ1-1; a weak D match, TRBD1 (5 bases). Germline CDR1 is SGHDN and CDR2 is FVKESK. Trimming removed 2 bases from V and 1 base from J, with 11 bases in between. The CDR3 sequence is 15 residues long. The DNA of the CDR3 is TGTGCCAGCAGCCAATATCCGCAGGGGAACACTGAAGCTTTCTTT. This gives the protein CASSQYPQGNTEAFF.

This clone is a singleton in its sample. The chain recombines TRBV29-1 with TRBJ2-3; a possible D gene is TRBD1 (6 bases). CDR1 SQVTM and CDR2 ANQGSEA come from the germline V gene. CDR3 length: 16 residues. Trimming removed 0 bases from V and 0 bases from J, with 13 bases in between. The CDR3 sequence is CSVEDGGRLSTDTQYF. The CDR3, as DNA: TGCAGCGTTGAAGATGGGGGCCGCCTAAGCACAGATACGCAGTATTTT.

The V gene is TRBV27, the J gene TRBJ2-7; 8 bases fit TRBD1. The germline gives CDR1 MNHEY, CDR2 SMNVEV (reference sequence). The junction had 9 bases not matched to a gene; V was cut back by 10 bases and J by 4 bases. The CDR3 sequence is 13 residues long. The CDR3 loop is CATFGQGTYEQYF. Here the CDR3 DNA reads TGTGCCACCTTCGGACAGGGAACATACGAGCAGTACTTC.

The chain is built from TRBV27 and TRBJ2-5, with 7 bases that match TRBD1. The CDR3 length is 15 residues. J gave up 4 bases and V 6 bases, and 11 bases lay outside the gene matches. CDR1 and CDR2 from the germline V gene are MNHEY and SMNVEV (reference sequence). Written as DNA, the CDR3 is TGTGCCAGCAGGAGAACAGGGGCCGGAGGAGAGACCCAGTACTTC. This encodes CASRRTGAGGETQYF.

The CDR3 loop is CASSLGSSVLNEQFF. CDR3 DNA: TGTGCCAGCAGCTTAGGGTCTAGCGTCCTCAATGAGCAGTTCTTC. The genes are TRBV7-7 and TRBJ2-1; D is perhaps TRBD2 (6 bases). This CDR3 is built from 15 residues. The V end was cut by 1 base, the J end by 6 bases, with 13 bases between. Germline-derived CDR1 and CDR2 are SSHAT and FNYEAQ (reference sequence).

The chain uses TRBV9 and TRBJ2-1; 7 bases map to TRBD1. Germline loops: CDR1 SGDLS, CDR2 YYNGEE. V dropped 4 bases and J dropped 4; count of bases not matched to a gene: 14. The CDR3 totals 17 residues. The CDR3 DNA follows: TGTGCCAGCAGCTCCCCCCCCGGGACAGAGGATTACAATGAGCAGTTCTTC. It codes for CASSSPPGTEDYNEQFF.

About this clone: One end of the junction fails to match germline, which may point to a read error. The V gene is TRBV4-3, the J gene TRBJ2-7; 7 bases match TRBD1. The germline V gene encodes CDR1 LGHNA and CDR2 YSLEER. CDR3 length: 16 amino acids. As DNA, the CDR3 is TGCGTCAGCAGCCAAGGGATCGGGGCAGGGGGCTACGAGCAGTACTTC. Its translation: CVSSQGIGAGGYEQYF.

The chain couples TRBV10-3 to TRBJ2-7; a weak D match, TRBD1 (7 bases). The germline V gene encodes CDR1 ENHRY and CDR2 SYGVKD. This CDR3 has 19 residues. V was cut by 0 bases and J by 0 bases, with 21 bases left in between. The CDR3 sequence: CAISESMGGRGQHSYEQYF. The CDR3 DNA reads as TGTGCCATCAGTGAGTCGATGGGGGGTCGGGGACAGCACTCCTACGAGCAGTACTTC.

CDR3 coding DNA: TGTGCCAGCAGCTCGGGGTTCCTGGAGACCCAGTACTTC. It is translated as CASSSGFLETQYF. V is TRBV7-9 and J is TRBJ2-5; a weak D match, TRBD2 (5 bases). The CDR3 is 13 amino acids. The V and J ends lost 4 bases and 5 bases respectively, with 11 bases between them. CDR1 is SEHNR, CDR2 FQNEAQ, per germline (reference sequence).

V and J are TRBV4-1 and TRBJ1-2; no clear D gene. Germline V CDR1 and CDR2: MGHRA, YSYEKL. The V end lost 1 base, the J end lost 0 bases, and 9 bases lay between the germline ends. This CDR3 spans 15 amino acids. CDR3 residues: CASSQGPLANYGYTF. The CDR3 DNA is TGCGCCAGCAGCCAAGGCCCGTTAGCTAACTATGGCTACACCTTC.

The rearrangement links TRBV6-4 to TRBJ1-2, with a weak D call TRBD1 (6 bases). V was trimmed by 8 bases and J by 0 bases, leaving 13 bases between them. In germline, CDR1 is MRHNA, CDR2 SNTAGT. The CDR3 is 14 residues long. This CDR3 is CASPLQGTNYGYTF. As DNA, the CDR3 is TGTGCCAGCCCTTTACAGGGTACTAACTATGGCTACACCTTC.

The gene calls are TRBV19 and TRBJ1-1; tentative D call: TRBD1 (5 bases). Trimming removed 8 bases from V and 5 bases from J, with 15 bases in between. This CDR3 region has 13 residues. Germline assignment: CDR1 LNHDA and CDR2 SQIVND (reference sequence). CDR3 DNA sequence: TGTGCCAGTGGGGCGACAAGTAGTACTGAAGCTTTCTTT. Its protein product is CASGATSSTEAFF. Complete variable domain (other parts from reference TRBV19 and TRBJ1-1): DGGITQSPKYLFRKEGQNVTLSCEQNLNHDAMYWYRQDPGQGLRLIYYSQIVNDFQKGDIAEGYSVSREKKESFPLTVTSAQKNPTAFYLCASGATSSTEAFFGQGTRLTVV.

The chain employs TRBV6-5 and TRBJ1-1, with 7 nucleotides matching TRBD1. The germline gives CDR1 MNHEY, CDR2 SVGAGI. V trimming: 5 bases; J trimming: 6 bases; junction bases outside the gene matches: 6. The CDR3 spans 13 residues. The CDR3 sequence is CASSEQGLAEAFF. As DNA, the CDR3 is TGTGCCAGCAGTGAACAGGGGTTAGCTGAAGCTTTCTTT.

The V gene is TRBV20-1, the J gene TRBJ1-2; D ambiguous. This CDR3 contains 11 residues. The germline V gene encodes CDR1 DFQATT and CDR2 SNEGSKA (reference sequence). The ends were cut back, 7 bases at V and 1 base at J, with 7 bases in the middle. The CDR3 loop reads CSVPFNYGYTF. In DNA form, the CDR3 reads TGCAGTGTTCCCTTTAACTATGGCTACACCTTC.

The DNA of the CDR3 is TGCGCCAGCAGCAACGAAACAGGGGTCTATACGGCGAACACCGGGGAGCTGTTTTTT. This encodes CASSNETGVYTANTGELFF. V and J are TRBV4-3 and TRBJ2-2; TRBD1 matches at 7 bases. The junction had 15 bases not matched to a gene; V was cut back by 5 bases and J by 0 bases. The CDR3 has 19 residues. Germline V gene data show CDR1 as LGHNA and CDR2 as YSLEER.

The chain employs TRBV5-8 and TRBJ2-3; TRBD1 matches 11 bases. The length of the CDR3 is 15 residues. Germline CDR1 and CDR2: SGHTS and YDEGEE. The trim removed 3 bases at V and 6 bases at J, leaving 6 bases unmatched. CDR3 in amino acids: CASSSGQGALDTQYF. The CDR3 nucleotides read TGTGCCAGCAGCTCAGGACAGGGGGCGCTTGATACGCAGTATTTT.

The chain couples TRBV4-3 to TRBJ2-3, with D perhaps matching TRBD1 (6 bases). V gave up 0 bases and J gave up 0 bases, with 13 bases separating them. The CDR3 loop spans 17 amino acids. Germline CDR1 and CDR2: LGHNA and YSLEER. As DNA, the CDR3 is TGCGCCAGCAGCCAAGAGGAGCAGGGGAAAAGCACAGATACGCAGTATTTT. Protein sequence: CASSQEEQGKSTDTQYF.

The chain carries TRBV29-1 and TRBJ1-2; D perhaps matches TRBD1 (6 bases). V was cut by 6 bases and J by 6 bases, with 17 bases left in between. Germline V CDR1 and CDR2: SQVTM, ANQGSEA. The CDR3 consists of 13 residues. CDR3 amino acids: CSVEIQGPHGYTF. CDR3 DNA sequence: TGCAGCGTGGAAATACAGGGTCCGCATGGCTACACCTTC.

V is TRBV7-9 and J is TRBJ1-1, with a tentative D call TRBD1 (6 bases). Germline CDR1 reads SEHNR; CDR2 reads FQNEAQ (reference sequence). V was shortened by 3 bases and J by 7 bases, with 18 bases between the two germline ends. This CDR3 contains 15 residues. CDR3 DNA sequence: TGTGCCAGCAGCTTGGGGGCCTTCCGAACCGTTGAAGCTTTCTTT. Its translation: CASSLGAFRTVEAFF.

J is TRBJ2-1 and V is TRBV7-8; TRBD1 matches 7 bases. Germline V lookup: CDR1 SGHVS, CDR2 FQNEAQ. After removal of 6 bases from V and 0 bases from J, the junction contained 8 bases not matched to a gene. The CDR3 has 16 residues. The CDR3 DNA is TGTGCCAGCAGTCCCGAGGGGGCGGTCTCCTACAATGAGCAGTTCTTC. Protein product: CASSPEGAVSYNEQFF.

V usage is TRBV27 and J usage is TRBJ2-3, with D tentatively TRBD2 (6 bases). This CDR3 is built from 15 residues. Trimming left V 0 bases short and J 3 bases short, with 10 bases between. Germline V lookup: CDR1 MNHEY, CDR2 SMNVEV (reference sequence). CDR3 sequence: CASSLSVAVTDTQYF. CDR3 nucleotide sequence: TGTGCCAGCAGTTTATCGGTAGCGGTTACAGATACGCAGTATTTT.

This clone was observed once. The chain has TRBV5-1 and TRBJ2-7, with D uncertain. Germline-derived CDR1 and CDR2 are SGHRS and YFSETQ. The germline V and J ends were trimmed by 0 bases and 1 base, with 8 bases remaining between them. CDR3 length: 14 amino acids. CDR3 nucleotide sequence: TGCGCCAGCAGCTTGGCCCCAGGATCCTACGAGCAGTACTTC. Protein sequence: CASSLAPGSYEQYF.